The sequence of this T cell receptor beta chain was determined in a study of cytomegalovirus exposure and HLA in healthy donors (dated by TCRdb to the late 2010s). About the study as a whole: An earlier analysis of approximately 550 of the donors reported approximately 300 Gb of sequence data and some 100 million unique TCR beta sequences from around 200 million T cells. Around 330 gigabases of sequencing data and around 88 million unique TCR sequences made up an early release that covered fewer than 650 HLA-typed donors. Of the approximately 370 genotyped donors, approximately 81% were placed in the genetic ancestry cluster associated with self-reported Caucasian donors. The aim of the study was to test whether cataloging public T cell receptors could identify signatures of past pathogen exposure. Using immunosequencing, the study profiled T cell repertoires from about 650 subjects and related those repertoires to cytomegalovirus serostatus. Besides the first cohort of around 670 subjects, a separate validation cohort made up of over 100 different subjects was used. High-throughput TCR immunosequencing, statistical association of individual TCRs with disease status, and machine learning were combined to predict cytomegalovirus infection status. A later analysis re-examined previously published TCR beta repertoires from about 670 donors and added high-resolution HLA genotyping to investigate patterns of TCR occurrence. In the later analysis, no new phenotypic data were used to find candidate immune exposures; instead, reliance was placed on TCR beta sequences and their occurrence across donors. An earlier analysis of several hundred of the donors applied high-throughput TCR beta sequencing to assess whether each TCR beta V gene segment acted as functional or pseudogenic. Donor age, sex, ethnicity and CMV serostatus were compiled alongside the repertoire data. Genome-wide SNP genotypes for about 60% of the roughly 670 donors were used in a later genetic analysis, which treated that subset as a discovery cohort. All discovery cohort repertoires had been generated using a single sequencing platform. Both class I and class II loci were covered by HLA typing, at four-digit resolution. Typing coverage differed by locus: A, B, C, DRB1 and DQB1 were typed in roughly 629-630 donors, DQA1 in approximately 520, DPA1 in 600 to 610, and DPB1 in around 490. Roughly 5 DR-DQ haplotypes were handled as single units for association and clustering, since linkage in the cohort was strong. Among 398 genotyped donors of the cohort, an average of about 240,000 unique TCR beta nucleotide sequences were sequenced per donor, around a sixth of them non-productive. Findings and caveats that apply to the study as a whole: In a later analysis, HLA-associated TCR beta chains were found to be more clonally expanded and to have lower generation probabilities than equally common non-associated chains. According to a later analysis, parvovirus B19, influenza, CMV and Epstein-Barr virus appeared linked to several top co-occurrence clusters. According to a later genetic analysis, donors in an Asian-associated ancestry cluster had fewer N-insertions in productive TCRs than the approximately 690-donor mean. Because HLA typing was unavailable for some donors at each locus, only the typed subset was used in association tests. In this cohort, only TCR beta chains were sequenced, and detectable features were limited by the absence of alpha or paired-chain data. Specific HLA alleles were associated with over 15,000 TCR beta sequences at a false discovery rate of 0.05 in a later analysis. CMV serostatus was the only immune exposure information available for the cohort. According to a later analysis, most CMV-associated TCR beta chains appeared to be HLA-restricted, and the HLA associations seemed to be driven largely by CMV exposure. Broadly in line with IMGT annotations, most TCR beta V segments showed up in productive rearrangements about 90% or about 30% of the time in an earlier analysis of several hundred of the donors. Assigning TCR associations to individual alleles was difficult when HLA alleles, especially DR and DQ, strongly co-occurred. Cytomegalovirus status was reported to be diagnosed by the classifier with high specificity and sensitivity in both the original and validation cohorts. In the study, roughly 160 TCR beta chains were listed as associated with cytomegalovirus. A group of highly shared sequence variants was considered likely to be a technical artifact of the sequencing pipeline. The presence/absence analyses assumed that sequencing depth was roughly uniform across donors, and that assumption may not be true. Most TCR sequences were observed very rarely across donors, whereas some public TCRs were present in many individuals. In a later analysis, the rate of TCR association differed among HLA loci, with DRB1 alleles having the most associated TCRs and HLA-C alleles having the fewest. V-gene and J-gene trimming of TCR beta chains was associated with a missense DCLRE1C variant in a later genetic analysis, and the association was replicated in an independent cohort. A further reported finding was that TCR beta sequences accurately predicted the HLA-A and HLA-B alleles for most subjects in the first cohort. In vitro tests confirmed that a few of the cytomegalovirus-associated TCR beta chains recognize cytomegalovirus antigens. The earlier analysis of fewer than 750 of the donors excluded 15 to 20 rarely observed V segments, including chromosome 9 orphons, because counts were too low. Correlated functional status among segregating V segments might be attributable to linkage disequilibrium, but an unknown experimental factor could not be ruled out. The authors suggested that the approach could potentially be generalized to other disease states and immunological phenotypes.

The cohort comprised 666 healthy bone marrow donors. At the time of sampling, all cohort members were nominally healthy, though unrecorded immune exposures were likely present. The donor was CMV seronegative and was included in the group of a few hundred seronegative cohort members. Every donor gave a peripheral blood sample, and the peripheral blood mononuclear cells from that sample were used for TCR beta sequencing. Genomic DNA extraction from the blood cell samples was performed with the Qiagen DNeasy Blood Extraction Kit. Comments on this clone: The antigen it binds to is not known.

Receptors were amplified or captured by the immunoSEQ multiplex PCR assay. The multiplex PCR relied on a mix of 60 forward primers for TCR Vbeta segments and 13 reverse primers for TCR Jbeta segments. The CDR3 region of rearranged TCR beta genes was amplified from genomic DNA with a multiplex PCR assay. The amplified TCR beta libraries were sequenced on the Illumina HiSeq System as 87-base-pair reads. In the paper's pipeline: A later analysis tallied approximately 87 million unique TCR beta chains across the 610 or so repertoires, and around 12 million of those chains were shared by two or more donors. A nearest-neighbor algorithm error-corrected the raw reads and collapsed the reads into unique sequences, merging closely related sequences to remove PCR and sequencing errors. V, D and J gene segments were assigned by aligning CDR3 sequences to IMGT reference sequences. Each retained sequence needed at least a six-nucleotide match to both a V gene segment and a J gene segment. Rearrangements were classified as productive when the CDR3 lacked stop codons and remained in frame with V and J, and all other rearrangements were classified as non-productive. Following IMGT convention, CDR3 was defined as the stretch from the second conserved V-encoded cysteine up to the conserved J-encoded phenylalanine. The earlier analysis of roughly 590 of the donors excluded sequences that lacked an unambiguous match to a single V gene segment. An earlier analysis of 587 of the donors called V segments functional above 56.7% productive rearrangements and segregating when the between-donor standard deviation exceeded 5%. A statistical classification framework was built to diagnose cytomegalovirus status from the catalog of TCR beta chain sequences. V and J gene assignment, in a later analysis, came from comparing TCR nucleotide sequences with IMGT/GENE-DB human TR gene sequences. The TCRdist pipeline was used in a later analysis to assign CDR3 sequences and most-parsimonious VDJ recombination scenarios. A later analysis defined each TCR beta chain by its CDR3 amino acid sequence plus V-gene family, and excluded reads lacking a unique V-gene family. In a later analysis, approximately 640 highly shared, low-generation-probability nucleotide sequences were removed to address suspected cross-contamination and a sequencing artifact. In a later analysis, a clonal expansion index was calculated for each public chain from normalized within-repertoire ranks of inferred template counts. A later analysis computed generation probabilities with a VDJ recombination model fitted to out-of-frame rearrangements, and checked the results against IGoR. A later analysis scored TCR-TCR, TCR-HLA and TCR-CMV co-occurrence with hypergeometric tests, applying a repertoire-size bias correction to TCR pairs. A later analysis estimated false discovery rates by permuting HLA or CMV assignments 20 times. In a later analysis, co-occurring TCRs were grouped with DBSCAN, and TCRdist sequence similarity was added when clustering was performed within HLA-allele-positive subsets. For co-occurrence clustering, repertoires with fewer than 30,000 or more than 120,000 public chains were excluded, along with roughly 5 repertoires with anomalous nucleotide sharing. The immuneACCESS repertoire file appears here via TCRdb, limited to in-frame rearrangements. These files lack a portion of the clones; in checked studies, under half of the deficit traces to unresolved V genes, and the cause of the others is not known. V and J calls and clone size are given by that table; D and trimming were obtained from the DNA. For this sample, the table gives approximately 150,000 clones. Of the sample, about 1.6% is held by the ten largest clones.

The sequence was collected from a woman aged 50 to 65 in good health and CMV-seronegative. Sequenced: PBMCs.

DNA sequence: TGTGCCAGCAGCCCACGGCTAGCTAATGAAAAACTGTTTTTT. Its protein product is CASSPRLANEKLFF. Recombination connected TRBV9 to TRBJ1-4; the D gene remains uncertain. Counted from cysteine to phenylalanine, this CDR3 has 14 amino acids. Only CDR3 DNA remains: 42 bases, in frame from the first base. The V and J ends are trimmed by 4 bases and 3 bases, leaving 10 bases between them. CDR1 is given as SGDLS and CDR2 as YYNGEE, both from the germline V gene.